Sequencing of this T cell receptor (beta chain) was carried out in a study of CXCR3-negative and CXCR3-positive naive CD8 T cells. Across the whole study: Each library held about 1.5 +/- 0.3 million TRB reads, some 130 million in total.

This CDR3 region has 14 residues. The V gene's germline CDR1 is SGHRS and CDR2 YFSETQ. Study results and limitations: Researchers report that CXCR3-positive naive cells carry more hydrophobic TRB CDR3s than CXCR3-negative naive cells. Partial loss of CXCR3 expression followed cryopreservation; most assays used fresh PBMCs.

Every subset of CD8+ T cells was sorted in triplicate at fewer than 350,000 cells each. Naive CD8+ T cells showed a CD45RO-CCR7+CD27+CD95- phenotype. In preparing the TRB cDNA libraries, 5' RACE with UMI labels was used. TCRdb re-called the 5' RACE reads; one entry per CDR3 protein, DNA not given. The table gives 120,000 to 150,000 distinct CDR3 sequences; the top ten clones make up over 0.25% of it. A remark on this clonotype: As yet, its antigen is unknown.

This receptor was identified in a human donor in good health. Some clones in this sample may be carry-over from other donors' samples. The chain employs TRBV5-1 and TRBJ1-1; no DNA is available, so the TRBD1 call from TCRdb remains unchecked. Source material: naive CXCR3+ CD8+ T cells from blood. The sample's subset: CD45RO-CCR7+CD27+CD95- naive CD8+ T cells expressing CXCR3 (TNR3+). CDR3 residues: CASSLAGGTTEAFF.